This entry describes one T cell receptor beta chain. The antigen remains unidentified. The germline gives CDR1 DFQATT, CDR2 SNEGSKA (reference sequence). The CDR3 has 13 residues. After removal of 8 bases from V and 8 bases from J, the junction contained 10 bases not matched to a gene. A total of 2 million PBMCs stored at -80 degrees C provided the unsorted libraries. Template-switch 5'RACE cDNA synthesis added a 10-nucleotide unique molecular identifier. Every sequencing run generated over 160 million TCR-beta sequences from 15-18 subjects. TCRdb re-called the 5' RACE reads through MiXCR, storing one row per CDR3 protein. In the table there are tens of thousands of distinct CDR3 sequences, less than 5.5% of which are singletons. The record originates from a study of neurological immune-mediated disorders. Study observations and caveats: There was no clinical or MRI feature that showed an association with the multiple sclerosis repertoire cluster.

The chain uses TRBV20-1 and TRBJ2-4; 9 bases are a match to TRBD1. Sequences were obtained from PBMCs. The source of this sequence is a woman aged 25 to 39 with multiple sclerosis. CDR3 bases: TGCAGTTCAGTAGGGACAGGGATGGACATTCAGTACTTC. Translating gives CSSVGTGMDIQYF.